Presented here are 7 T cell receptor beta chains from one specimen sequenced in a study of siplizumab effects on memory and regulatory T cells. Clones were read by immunoSEQ multiplex PCR, and TCRdb kept only the in-frame ones, dropping some. This sample has tens of thousands of clones; about 90% occur once, and the top ten carry around 29%. Sequencing was carried out using CD8+ T cells sorted from blood. The receptor source for this set is a human donor in good health.

The chain uses TRBV5-3 and TRBJ2-1, with 7 bases that match TRBD1. TRBV5-3 is known as an ORF, though its function is uncertain. V dropped 5 bases and J dropped 8; count of bases not matched to a gene: 10. The CDR3 has 14 amino acids. The CDR3 region is CARREGQEVDEQFF. The DNA for the CDR3 is TGTGCCAGAAGGGAAGGACAGGAGGTGGATGAGCAGTTCTTC.

This chain uses TRBV16 with TRBJ1-2; D is unclear. This CDR3 has 13 amino acids. CDR1 is KGHSY and CDR2 is FQNENV in the germline V gene. Trimming shortened V by 1 base and J by 8 bases, and 11 bases separated the two germline ends. The CDR3 reads CASSQFSAGGYTF. The CDR3 DNA reads as TGTGCCAGCAGCCAATTCTCTGCTGGGGGCTACACCTTC.

The rearrangement links TRBV6-5 to TRBJ1-1, with TRBD1 identical over 7 bases. CDR1 MNHEY and CDR2 SVGAGI come from the germline V gene. The CDR3 has 15 residues. The V gene end was trimmed by 5 bases and the J gene end by 1 base; junction bases not matched to a gene: 7. CDR3 residues: CASSGLTGRNTEAFF. CDR3 coding DNA: TGTGCCAGCAGTGGGTTGACAGGGAGGAACACTGAAGCTTTCTTT.

By frequency in the sample, this clone is medium-sized (0.01 to 0.1%). The chain couples TRBV25-1 to TRBJ1-2; D uncertain. Per the germline V gene, CDR1 is MGHDK and CDR2 is SYGVNS. CDR3 length equals 11 residues. V lost 4 bases, J lost 7 bases, and 7 bases lay in between. The chain's CDR3 is CASSAFGGYTF. As DNA, the CDR3 is TGTGCCAGCAGTGCCTTTGGTGGCTACACCTTC.

Regarding this clone: Other DNA sequences from this sample encode an identical CDR3 as well. This chain uses TRBV9 with TRBJ2-7, with a weak D call TRBD2 (5 bases). The germline gives CDR1 SGDLS, CDR2 YYNGEE. The CDR3 consists of 13 residues. The V end was cut by 3 bases, the J end by 6 bases, with 13 bases between. CDR3 DNA sequence: TGTGCCAGCAGCGGCGACCTAGCTGCCGAGCAGTACTTC. This encodes CASSGDLAAEQYF. Combining the CDR3 with reference TRBV9 and TRBJ2-7 gives the whole variable domain DSGVTQTPKHLITATGQRVTLRCSPRSGDLSVYWYQQSLDQGLQFLIQYYNGEERAKGNILERFSAQQFPDLHSELNLSSLELGDSALYFCASSGDLAAEQYFGPGTRLTVT.

This clone showed up just once. The chain has TRBV5-1 and TRBJ2-1, with 11 bases fitting TRBD2. This CDR3 comprises 17 residues. Germline CDR1 SGHRS, CDR2 YFSETQ. V lost 0 bases to trimming and J lost 4 bases; unmatched junction nucleotides: 6. The CDR3 DNA sequence: TGCGCCAGCAGCTTGGCCTTCCCTAGCGGGGGGTACAATGAGCAGTTCTTC. Translated, it gives CASSLAFPSGGYNEQFF.

The rearrangement joins TRBV5-6 to TRBJ2-7; D not certain. CDR3 size: 14 residues. V dropped 5 bases and J dropped 3 bases, with 15 bases sitting between them. CDR1 is SGHDT and CDR2 is YYEEEE in the germline V gene. As DNA, the CDR3 is TGTGCCAGCAGGCAGGTTGGGGAATACTACGAGCAGTACTTC. Protein product: CASRQVGEYYEQYF.